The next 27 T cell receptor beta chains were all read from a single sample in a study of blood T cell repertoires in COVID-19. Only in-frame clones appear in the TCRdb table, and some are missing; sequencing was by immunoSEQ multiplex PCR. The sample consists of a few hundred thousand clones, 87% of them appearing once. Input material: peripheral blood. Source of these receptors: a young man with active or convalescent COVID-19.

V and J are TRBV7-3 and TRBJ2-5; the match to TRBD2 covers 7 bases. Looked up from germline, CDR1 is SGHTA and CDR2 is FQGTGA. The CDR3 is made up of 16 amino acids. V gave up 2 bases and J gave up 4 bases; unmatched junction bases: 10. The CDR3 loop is CASSLRGRGVGETQYF. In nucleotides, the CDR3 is TGTGCCAGCAGCTTACGCGGCCGGGGGGTCGGAGAGACCCAGTACTTC.

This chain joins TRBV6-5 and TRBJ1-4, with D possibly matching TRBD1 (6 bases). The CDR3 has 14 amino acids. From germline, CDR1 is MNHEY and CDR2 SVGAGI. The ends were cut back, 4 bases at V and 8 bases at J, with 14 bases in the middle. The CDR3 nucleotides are TGTGCCAGCAGTTCACAGGGAAACGAGGAAAAACTGTTTTTT. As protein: CASSSQGNEEKLFF.

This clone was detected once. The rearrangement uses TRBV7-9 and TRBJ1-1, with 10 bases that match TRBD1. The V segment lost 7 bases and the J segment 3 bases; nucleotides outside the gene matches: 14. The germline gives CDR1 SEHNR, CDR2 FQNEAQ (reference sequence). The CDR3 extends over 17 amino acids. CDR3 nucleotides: TGTGCCAGCAAAGGGAGGGGGACAGGGGATATGCACACTGAAGCTTTCTTT. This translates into CASKGRGTGDMHTEAFF.

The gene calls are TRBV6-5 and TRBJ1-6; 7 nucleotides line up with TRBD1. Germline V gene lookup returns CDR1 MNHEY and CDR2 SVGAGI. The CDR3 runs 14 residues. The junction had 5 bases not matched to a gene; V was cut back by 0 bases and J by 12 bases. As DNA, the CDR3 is TGTGCCAGCAGTTACTCGACAGGGAATCGACCCCTCCACTTT. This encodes CASSYSTGNRPLHF.

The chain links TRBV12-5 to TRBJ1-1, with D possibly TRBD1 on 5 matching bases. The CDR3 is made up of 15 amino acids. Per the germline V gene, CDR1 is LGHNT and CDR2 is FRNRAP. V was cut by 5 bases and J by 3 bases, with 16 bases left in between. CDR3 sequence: CASGPPGGGYTEAFF. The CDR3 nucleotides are TGTGCTAGTGGTCCCCCTGGGGGGGGGTACACTGAAGCTTTCTTT.

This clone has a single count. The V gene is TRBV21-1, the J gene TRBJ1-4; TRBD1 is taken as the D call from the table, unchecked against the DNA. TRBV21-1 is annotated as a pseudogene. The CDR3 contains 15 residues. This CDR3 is CASSKVWGLSEKLFF. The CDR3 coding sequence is TGTGCCAGCAGCAAAGTCTGGGGGCTGAGTGAAAAACTGTTTTTT.

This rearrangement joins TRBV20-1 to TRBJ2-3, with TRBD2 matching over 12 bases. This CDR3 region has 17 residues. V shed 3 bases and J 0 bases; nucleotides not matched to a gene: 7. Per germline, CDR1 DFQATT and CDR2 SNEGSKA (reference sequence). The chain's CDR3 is CSASQLAGGRSTDTQYF. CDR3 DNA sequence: TGCAGTGCTAGTCAACTAGCGGGGGGAAGAAGCACAGATACGCAGTATTTT.

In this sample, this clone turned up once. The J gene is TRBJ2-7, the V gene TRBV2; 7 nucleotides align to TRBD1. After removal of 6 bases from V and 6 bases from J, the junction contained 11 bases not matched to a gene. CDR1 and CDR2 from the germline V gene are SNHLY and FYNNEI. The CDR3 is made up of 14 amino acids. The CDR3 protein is CASRPGQVLVEQYF. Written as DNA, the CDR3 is TGTGCCAGCAGGCCTGGACAGGTTTTGGTCGAGCAGTACTTC.

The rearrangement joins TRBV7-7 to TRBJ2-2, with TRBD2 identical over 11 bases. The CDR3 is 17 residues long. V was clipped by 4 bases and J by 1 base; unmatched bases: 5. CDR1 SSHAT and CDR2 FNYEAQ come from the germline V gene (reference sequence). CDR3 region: CASSSTSGVGNTGELFF. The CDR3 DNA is TGTGCCAGCAGCTCGACTAGCGGGGTAGGGAACACCGGGGAGCTGTTTTTT.

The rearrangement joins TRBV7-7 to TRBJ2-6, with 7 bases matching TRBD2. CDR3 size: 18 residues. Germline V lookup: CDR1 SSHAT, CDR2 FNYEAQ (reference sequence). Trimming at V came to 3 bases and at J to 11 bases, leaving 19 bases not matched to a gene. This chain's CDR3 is CASSLGPRSSRDYDVLTF. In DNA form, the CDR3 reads TGTGCCAGCAGCTTGGGTCCACGATCATCCCGGGACTACGACGTCCTGACTTTC.

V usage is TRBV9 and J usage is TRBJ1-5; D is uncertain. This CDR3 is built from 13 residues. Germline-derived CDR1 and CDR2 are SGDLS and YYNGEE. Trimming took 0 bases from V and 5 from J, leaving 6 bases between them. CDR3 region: CASSVGGYQPQHF. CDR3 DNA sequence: TGTGCCAGCAGCGTAGGAGGGTATCAGCCCCAGCATTTT.

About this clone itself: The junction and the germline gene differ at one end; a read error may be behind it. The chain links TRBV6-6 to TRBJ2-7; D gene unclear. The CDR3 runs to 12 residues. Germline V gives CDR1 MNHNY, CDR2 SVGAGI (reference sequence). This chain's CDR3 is CASSYHSYGQYF. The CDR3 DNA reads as TGTGCCAGCAGTTACCACAGCTACGGGCAGTACTTC.

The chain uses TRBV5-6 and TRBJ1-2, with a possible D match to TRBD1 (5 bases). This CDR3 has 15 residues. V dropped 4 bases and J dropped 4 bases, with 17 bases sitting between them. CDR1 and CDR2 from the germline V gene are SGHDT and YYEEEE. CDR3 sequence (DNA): TGTGCCAGCAGCCCTGAATGGGGCGGTGGCTATGGCTACACCTTC. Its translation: CASSPEWGGGYGYTF.

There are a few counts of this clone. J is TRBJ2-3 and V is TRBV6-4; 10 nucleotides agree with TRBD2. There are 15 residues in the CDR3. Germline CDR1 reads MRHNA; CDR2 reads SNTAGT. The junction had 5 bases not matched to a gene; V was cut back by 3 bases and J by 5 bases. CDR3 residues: CASSESGGAGDTQYF. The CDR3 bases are TGTGCCAGCAGTGAAAGCGGGGGGGCCGGAGATACGCAGTATTTT.

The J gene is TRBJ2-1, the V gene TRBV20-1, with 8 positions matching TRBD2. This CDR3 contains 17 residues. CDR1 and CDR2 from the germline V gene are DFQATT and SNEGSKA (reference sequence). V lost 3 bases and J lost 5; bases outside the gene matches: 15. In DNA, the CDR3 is TGCAGTGCTAGTTTATTTTCCGGGACTAGGTCCAACAATGAGCAGTTCTTC. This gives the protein CSASLFSGTRSNNEQFF.

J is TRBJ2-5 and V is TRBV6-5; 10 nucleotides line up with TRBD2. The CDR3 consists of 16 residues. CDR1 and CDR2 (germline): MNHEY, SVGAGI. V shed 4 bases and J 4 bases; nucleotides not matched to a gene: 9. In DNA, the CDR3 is TGTGCCAGCAGTTCGCGTGAGCGGGGGGGCCTAGAGACCCAGTACTTC. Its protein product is CASSSRERGGLETQYF.

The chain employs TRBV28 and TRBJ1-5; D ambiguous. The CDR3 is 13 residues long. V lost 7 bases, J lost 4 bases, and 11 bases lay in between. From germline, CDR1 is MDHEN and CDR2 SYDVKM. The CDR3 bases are TGTGCCAGCATCCGCAACTTAAATCAGCCCCAGCATTTT. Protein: CASIRNLNQPQHF. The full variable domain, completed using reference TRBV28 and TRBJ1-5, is DVKVTQSSRYLVKRTGEKVFLECVQDMDHENMFWYRQDPGLGLRLIYFSYDVKMKEKGDIPEGYSVSREKKERFSLILESASTNQTSMYLCASIRNLNQPQHFGDGTRLSIL.

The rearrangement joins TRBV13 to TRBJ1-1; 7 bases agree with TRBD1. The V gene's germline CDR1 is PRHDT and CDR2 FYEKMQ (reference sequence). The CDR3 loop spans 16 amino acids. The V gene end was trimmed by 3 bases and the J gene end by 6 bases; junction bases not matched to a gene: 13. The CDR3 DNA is TGTGCCAGCAGCTTCGAGGGGGCCCGAGGGGGTCCTGAAGCTTTCTTT. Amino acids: CASSFEGARGGPEAFF.

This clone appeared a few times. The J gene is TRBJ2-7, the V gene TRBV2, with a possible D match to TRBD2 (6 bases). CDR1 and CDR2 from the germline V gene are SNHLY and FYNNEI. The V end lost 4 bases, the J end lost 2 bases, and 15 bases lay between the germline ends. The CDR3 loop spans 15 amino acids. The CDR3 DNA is TGTGCCAGCAGTGTACGGGCTAGCGAGGCCTACGAGCAGTACTTC. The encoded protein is CASSVRASEAYEQYF.

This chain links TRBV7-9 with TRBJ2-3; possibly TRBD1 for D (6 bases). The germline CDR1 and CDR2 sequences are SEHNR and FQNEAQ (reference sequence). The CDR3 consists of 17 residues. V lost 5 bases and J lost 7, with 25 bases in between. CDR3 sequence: CASSAHAGVTVLYTQYF. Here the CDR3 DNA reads TGTGCCAGCAGCGCACACGCAGGGGTTACTGTGTTGTATACGCAGTATTTT.

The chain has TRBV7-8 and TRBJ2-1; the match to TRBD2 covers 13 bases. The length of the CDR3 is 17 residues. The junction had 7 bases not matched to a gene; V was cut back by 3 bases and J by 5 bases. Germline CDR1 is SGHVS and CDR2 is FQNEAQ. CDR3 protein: CASSLRLAGGRDNEQFF. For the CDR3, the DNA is TGTGCCAGCAGCTTGCGACTAGCGGGGGGCCGGGACAATGAGCAGTTCTTC.

The chain's CDR3 is CASGGDSTPLEGEQFF. CDR3 DNA: TGTGCTAGTGGTGGTGATTCGACCCCTCTAGAGGGTGAGCAGTTCTTC. The rearrangement uses TRBV12-5 and TRBJ2-1, with D perhaps TRBD2 (5 bases). The V gene lost 5 bases and the J gene lost 9 bases, with 23 bases spanning the gap. CDR1 and CDR2 (germline): LGHNT, FRNRAP. The CDR3 has 16 residues.

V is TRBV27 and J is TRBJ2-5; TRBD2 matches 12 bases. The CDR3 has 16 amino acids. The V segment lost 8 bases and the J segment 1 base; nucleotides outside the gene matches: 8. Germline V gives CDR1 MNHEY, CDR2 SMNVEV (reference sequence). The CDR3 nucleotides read TGTGCCAGCCGTCAGCTAGCGGGGGGGACCCAAGAGACCCAGTACTTC. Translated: CASRQLAGGTQETQYF.

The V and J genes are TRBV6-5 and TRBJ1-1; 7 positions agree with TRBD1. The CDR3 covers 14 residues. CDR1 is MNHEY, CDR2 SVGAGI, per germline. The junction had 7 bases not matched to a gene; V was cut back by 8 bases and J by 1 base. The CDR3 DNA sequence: TGTGCCAGCCGCCCCTGGACAGGGAACACTGAAGCTTTCTTT. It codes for CASRPWTGNTEAFF.

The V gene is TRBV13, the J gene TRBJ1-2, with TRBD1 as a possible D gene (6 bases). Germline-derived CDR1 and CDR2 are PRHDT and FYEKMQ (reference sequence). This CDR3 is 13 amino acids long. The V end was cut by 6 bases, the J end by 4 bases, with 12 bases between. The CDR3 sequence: CASRPDSVYGYTF. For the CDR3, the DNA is TGTGCCAGCAGACCGGACAGCGTCTATGGCTACACCTTC.

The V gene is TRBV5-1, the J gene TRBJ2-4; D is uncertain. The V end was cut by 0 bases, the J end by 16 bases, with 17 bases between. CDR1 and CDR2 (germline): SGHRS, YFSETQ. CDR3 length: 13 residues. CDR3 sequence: CASSLAGPDSQYF. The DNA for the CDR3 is TGCGCCAGCAGCTTGGCAGGCCCTGATTCCCAATACTTC. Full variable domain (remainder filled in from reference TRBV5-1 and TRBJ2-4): KAGVTQTPRYLIKTRGQQVTLSCSPISGHRSVSWYQQTPGQGLQFLFEYFSETQRNKGNFPGRFSGRQFSNSRSEMNVSTLELGDSALYLCASSLAGPDSQYFGAGTRLSVL.

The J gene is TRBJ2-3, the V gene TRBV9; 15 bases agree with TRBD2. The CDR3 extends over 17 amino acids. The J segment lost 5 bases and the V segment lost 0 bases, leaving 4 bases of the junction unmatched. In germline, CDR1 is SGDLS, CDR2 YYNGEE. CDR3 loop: CASSVGGLAGGGDTQYF. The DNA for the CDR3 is TGTGCCAGCAGCGTAGGGGGACTAGCGGGAGGAGGAGATACGCAGTATTTT. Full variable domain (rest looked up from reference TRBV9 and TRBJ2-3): DSGVTQTPKHLITATGQRVTLRCSPRSGDLSVYWYQQSLDQGLQFLIQYYNGEERAKGNILERFSAQQFPDLHSELNLSSLELGDSALYFCASSVGGLAGGGDTQYFGPGTRLTVL.